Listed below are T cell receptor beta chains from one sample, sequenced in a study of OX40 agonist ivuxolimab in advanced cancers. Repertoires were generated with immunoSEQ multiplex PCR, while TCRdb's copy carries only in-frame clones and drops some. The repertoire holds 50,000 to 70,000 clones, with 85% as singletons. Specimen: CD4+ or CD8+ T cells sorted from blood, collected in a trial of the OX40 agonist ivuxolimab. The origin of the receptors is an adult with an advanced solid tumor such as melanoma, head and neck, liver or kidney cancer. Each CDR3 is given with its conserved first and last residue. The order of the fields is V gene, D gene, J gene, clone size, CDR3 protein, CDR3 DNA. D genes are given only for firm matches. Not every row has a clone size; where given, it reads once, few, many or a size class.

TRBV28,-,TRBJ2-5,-,CASSFADKETQYF,TGTGCCAGCAGTTTTGCCGACAAAGAGACCCAGTACTTC
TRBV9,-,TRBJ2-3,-,CASSDGLPTDTQYF,TGTGCCAGCAGCGATGGACTCCCCACAGATACGCAGTATTTT
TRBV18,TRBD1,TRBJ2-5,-,CASSQDRVETQYF,TGTGCCAGCTCACAGGACAGGGTGGAGACCCAGTACTTC
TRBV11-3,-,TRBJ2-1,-,CASSLGLLDNEQFF,TGTGCCAGCAGCTTAGGGCTCCTAGACAATGAGCAGTTCTTC
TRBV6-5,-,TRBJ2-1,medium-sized,CASSSSGGWYNEQFF,-
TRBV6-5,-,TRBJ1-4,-,CASRRTQTNEKLFF,TGTGCCAGCAGGAGGACGCAGACTAATGAAAAACTGTTTTTT
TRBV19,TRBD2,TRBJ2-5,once,CASSRGTSQETQYF,TGTGCCAGTAGTAGGGGGACTAGCCAAGAGACCCAGTACTTC
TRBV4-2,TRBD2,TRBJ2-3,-,CASSQGVAGGGTDTQYF,TGTGCCAGCAGCCAAGGGGTGGCGGGGGGCGGTACAGATACGCAGTATTTT
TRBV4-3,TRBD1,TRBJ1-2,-,CASSQDATGENGYTF,TGCGCCAGCAGCCAAGATGCGACAGGGGAAAATGGCTACACCTTC
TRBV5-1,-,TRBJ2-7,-,CASSLAGDNSYEQYF,TGCGCCAGCAGCCTGGCCGGGGACAACTCCTACGAGCAGTACTTC